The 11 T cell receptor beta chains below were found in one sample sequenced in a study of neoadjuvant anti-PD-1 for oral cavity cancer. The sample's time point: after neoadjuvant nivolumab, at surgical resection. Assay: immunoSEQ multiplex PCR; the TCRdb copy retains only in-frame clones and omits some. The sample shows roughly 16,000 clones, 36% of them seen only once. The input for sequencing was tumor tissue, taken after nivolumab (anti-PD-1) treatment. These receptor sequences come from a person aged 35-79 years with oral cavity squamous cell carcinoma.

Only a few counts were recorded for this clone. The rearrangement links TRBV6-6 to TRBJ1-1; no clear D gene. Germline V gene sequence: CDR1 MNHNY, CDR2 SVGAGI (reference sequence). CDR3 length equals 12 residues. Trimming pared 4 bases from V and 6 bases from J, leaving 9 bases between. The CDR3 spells CASSLEFSEAFF. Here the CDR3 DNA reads TGTGCCAGCAGTTTAGAGTTTTCTGAAGCTTTCTTT.

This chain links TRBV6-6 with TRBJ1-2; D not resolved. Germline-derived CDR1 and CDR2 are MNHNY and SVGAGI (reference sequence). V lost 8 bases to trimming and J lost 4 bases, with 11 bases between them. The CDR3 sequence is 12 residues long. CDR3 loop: CASLAGAYGYTF. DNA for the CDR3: TGTGCCAGCTTAGCAGGAGCCTATGGCTACACCTTC.

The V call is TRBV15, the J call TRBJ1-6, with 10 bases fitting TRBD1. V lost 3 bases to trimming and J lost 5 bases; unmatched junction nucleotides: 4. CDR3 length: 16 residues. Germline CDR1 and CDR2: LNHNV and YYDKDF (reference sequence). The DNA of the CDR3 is TGTGCCACCAGCAGCTGGGACAGGGGCAATAATTCACCCCTCCACTTT. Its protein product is CATSSWDRGNNSPLHF.

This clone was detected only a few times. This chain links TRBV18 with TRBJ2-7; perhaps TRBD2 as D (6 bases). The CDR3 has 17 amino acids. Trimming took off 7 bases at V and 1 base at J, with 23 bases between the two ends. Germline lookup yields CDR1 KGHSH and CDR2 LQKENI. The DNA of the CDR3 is TGTGCCAGCTGCGCCCAGGGAGGTCAGGGACCATCCTACGAGCAGTACTTC. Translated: CASCAQGGQGPSYEQYF.

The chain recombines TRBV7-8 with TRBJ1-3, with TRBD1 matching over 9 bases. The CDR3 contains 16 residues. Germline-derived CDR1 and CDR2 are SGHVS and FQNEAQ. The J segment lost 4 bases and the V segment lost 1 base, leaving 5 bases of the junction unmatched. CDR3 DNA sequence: TGTGCCAGCAGCTTAGGGGACAGGGTCGAAGGAAACACCATATATTTT. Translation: CASSLGDRVEGNTIYF.

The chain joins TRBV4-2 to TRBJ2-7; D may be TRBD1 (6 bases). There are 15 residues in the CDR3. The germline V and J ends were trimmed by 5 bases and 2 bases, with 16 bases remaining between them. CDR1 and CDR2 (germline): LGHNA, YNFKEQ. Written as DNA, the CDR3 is TGTGCCAGCAGCTTAGGGCGGACAGCAACCTACGAGCAGTACTTC. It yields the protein CASSLGRTATYEQYF.

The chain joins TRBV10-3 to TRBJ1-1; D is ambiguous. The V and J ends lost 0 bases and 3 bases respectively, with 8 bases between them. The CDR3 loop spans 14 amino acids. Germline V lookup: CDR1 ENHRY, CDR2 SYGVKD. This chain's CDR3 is CAISESRADTEAFF. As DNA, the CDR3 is TGTGCCATCAGTGAGTCTAGGGCGGACACTGAAGCTTTCTTT.

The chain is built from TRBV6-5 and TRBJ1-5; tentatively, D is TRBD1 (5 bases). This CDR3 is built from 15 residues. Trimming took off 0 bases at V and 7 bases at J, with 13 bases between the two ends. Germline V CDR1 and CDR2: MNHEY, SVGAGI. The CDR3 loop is CASSYSGLGDQPQHF. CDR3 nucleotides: TGTGCCAGCAGTTACTCGGGGTTGGGGGACCAGCCCCAGCATTTT.

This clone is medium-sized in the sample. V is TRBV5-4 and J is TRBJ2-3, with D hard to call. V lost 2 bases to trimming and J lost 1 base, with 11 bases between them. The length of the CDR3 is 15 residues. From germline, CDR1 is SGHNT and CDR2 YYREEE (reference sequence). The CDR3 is CASSLDSSGTDTQYF. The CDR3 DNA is TGTGCCAGCAGCTTAGATTCATCGGGCACAGATACGCAGTATTTT.

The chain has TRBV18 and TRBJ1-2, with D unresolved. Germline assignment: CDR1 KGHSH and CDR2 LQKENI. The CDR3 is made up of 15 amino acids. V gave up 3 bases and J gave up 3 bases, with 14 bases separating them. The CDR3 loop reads CASSPKAGGDYGYTF. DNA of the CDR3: TGTGCCAGCTCACCTAAAGCGGGCGGAGACTATGGCTACACCTTC.

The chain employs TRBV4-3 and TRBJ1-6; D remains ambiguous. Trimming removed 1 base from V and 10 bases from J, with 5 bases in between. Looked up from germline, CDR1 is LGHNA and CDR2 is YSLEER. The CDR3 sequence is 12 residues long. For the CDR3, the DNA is TGCGCCAGCAGCCAAGGGCGATCACCCCTCCACTTT. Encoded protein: CASSQGRSPLHF.